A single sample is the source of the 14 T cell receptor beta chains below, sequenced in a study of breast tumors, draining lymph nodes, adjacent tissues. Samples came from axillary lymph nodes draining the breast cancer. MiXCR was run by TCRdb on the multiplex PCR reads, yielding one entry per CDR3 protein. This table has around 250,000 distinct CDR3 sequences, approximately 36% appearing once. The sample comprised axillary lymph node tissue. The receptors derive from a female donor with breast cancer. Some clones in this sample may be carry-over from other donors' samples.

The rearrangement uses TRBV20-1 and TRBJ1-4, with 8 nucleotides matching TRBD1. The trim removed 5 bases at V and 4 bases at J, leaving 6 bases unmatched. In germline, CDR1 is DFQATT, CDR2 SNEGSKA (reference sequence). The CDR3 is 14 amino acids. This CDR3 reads CSAVTGVGNEKLFF. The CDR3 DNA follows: TGCAGTGCTGTGACAGGGGTGGGTAATGAAAAACTGTTTTTT.

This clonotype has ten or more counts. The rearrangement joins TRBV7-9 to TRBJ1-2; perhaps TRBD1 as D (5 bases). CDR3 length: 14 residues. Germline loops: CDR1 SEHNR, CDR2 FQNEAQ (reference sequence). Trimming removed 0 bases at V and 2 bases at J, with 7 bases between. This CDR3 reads CASSLAEGNYGYTF. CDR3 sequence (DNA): TGTGCCAGCAGCTTAGCTGAGGGGAACTATGGCTACACCTTC.

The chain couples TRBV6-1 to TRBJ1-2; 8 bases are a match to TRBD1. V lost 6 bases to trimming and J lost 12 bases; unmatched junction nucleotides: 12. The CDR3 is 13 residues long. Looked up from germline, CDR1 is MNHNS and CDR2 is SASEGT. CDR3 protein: CASSVDRGSGNTF. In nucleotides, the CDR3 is TGTGCCAGCAGCGTCGACAGGGGATCTGGAAACACCTTC.

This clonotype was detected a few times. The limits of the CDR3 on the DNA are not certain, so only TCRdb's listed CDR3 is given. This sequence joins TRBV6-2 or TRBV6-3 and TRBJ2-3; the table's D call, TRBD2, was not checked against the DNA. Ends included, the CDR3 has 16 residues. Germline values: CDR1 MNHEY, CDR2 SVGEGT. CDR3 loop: CASSTSVTSGSDTQYF.

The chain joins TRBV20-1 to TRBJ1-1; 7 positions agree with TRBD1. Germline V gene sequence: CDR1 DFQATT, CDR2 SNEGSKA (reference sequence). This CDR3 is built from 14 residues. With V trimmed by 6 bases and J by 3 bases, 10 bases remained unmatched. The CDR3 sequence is CSAREGAGDTEAFF. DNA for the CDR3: TGCAGTGCCCGGGAGGGGGCGGGGGACACTGAAGCTTTCTTT.

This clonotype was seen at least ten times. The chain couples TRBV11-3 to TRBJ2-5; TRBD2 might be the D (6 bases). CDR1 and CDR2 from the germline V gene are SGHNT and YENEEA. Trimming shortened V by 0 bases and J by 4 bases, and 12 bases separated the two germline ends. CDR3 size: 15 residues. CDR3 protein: CASSLEPGVVETQYF. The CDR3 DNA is TGTGCCAGCAGCTTAGAACCGGGGGTAGTAGAGACCCAGTACTTC.

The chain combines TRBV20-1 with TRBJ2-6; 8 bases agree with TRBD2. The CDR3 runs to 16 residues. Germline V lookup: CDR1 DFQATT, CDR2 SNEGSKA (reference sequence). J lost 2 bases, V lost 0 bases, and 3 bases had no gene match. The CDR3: CSARDTSGTGANVLTF. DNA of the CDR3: TGCAGTGCTAGAGATACTAGCGGAACTGGGGCCAACGTCCTGACTTTC.

The CDR3 is CSARDMRGNSPLHF. The CDR3 coding sequence is TGCAGTGCTAGAGATATGAGGGGTAATTCACCCCTCCACTTT. The chain recombines TRBV20-1 with TRBJ1-6; TRBD1 might be the D (5 bases). Trimming stripped 0 bases from V and 6 bases from J, with 9 bases between. The CDR3 length is 14 residues. Germline values: CDR1 DFQATT, CDR2 SNEGSKA (reference sequence).

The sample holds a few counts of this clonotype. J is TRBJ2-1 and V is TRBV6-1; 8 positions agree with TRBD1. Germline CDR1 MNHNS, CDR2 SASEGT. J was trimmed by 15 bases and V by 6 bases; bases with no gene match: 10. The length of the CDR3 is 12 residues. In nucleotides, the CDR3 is TGTGCCAGCAGCGCCGGACAGGGTGGTTCGTTCTTC. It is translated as CASSAGQGGSFF.

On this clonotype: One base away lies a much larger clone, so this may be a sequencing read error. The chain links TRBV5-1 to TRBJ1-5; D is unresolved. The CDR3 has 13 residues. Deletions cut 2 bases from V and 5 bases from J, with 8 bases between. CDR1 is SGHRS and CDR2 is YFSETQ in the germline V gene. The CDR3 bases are TGCGCCAGCAGCTTTGGCAGAGATCAGCCCCAGCATTTT. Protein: CASSFGRDQPQHF. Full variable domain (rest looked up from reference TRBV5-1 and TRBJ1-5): KAGVTQTPRYLIKTRGQQVTLSCSPISGHRSVSWYQQTPGQGLQFLFEYFSETQRNKGNFPGRFSGRQFSNSRSEMNVSTLELGDSALYLCASSFGRDQPQHFGDGTRLSIL.

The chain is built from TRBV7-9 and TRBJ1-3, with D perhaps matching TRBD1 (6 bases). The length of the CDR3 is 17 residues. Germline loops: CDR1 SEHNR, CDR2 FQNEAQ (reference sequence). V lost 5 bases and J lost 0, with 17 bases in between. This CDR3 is CASSGSRTASSGNTIYF. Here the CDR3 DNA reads TGTGCCAGCAGCGGATCCCGGACAGCGAGCTCTGGAAACACCATATATTTT.

DNA of the CDR3: TGCGCCAGCAGTGAGCCCCCGGCAGGTGTGGTACAGCCCCAGCATTTT. Residues: CASSEPPAGVVQPQHF. This chain connects TRBV10-1 to TRBJ1-5; D gene ambiguous. Germline CDR1 WNHNN, CDR2 SYGVQD (reference sequence). This CDR3 comprises 16 residues. The V and J ends lost 2 bases and 7 bases respectively, with 18 bases between them.

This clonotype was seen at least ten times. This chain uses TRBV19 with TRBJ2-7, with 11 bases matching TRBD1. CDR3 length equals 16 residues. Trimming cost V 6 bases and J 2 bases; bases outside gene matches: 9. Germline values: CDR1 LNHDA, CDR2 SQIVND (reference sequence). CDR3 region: CASRTNPGQGAYEQYF. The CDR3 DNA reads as TGTGCCAGTAGAACTAATCCGGGACAGGGGGCCTACGAGCAGTACTTC.

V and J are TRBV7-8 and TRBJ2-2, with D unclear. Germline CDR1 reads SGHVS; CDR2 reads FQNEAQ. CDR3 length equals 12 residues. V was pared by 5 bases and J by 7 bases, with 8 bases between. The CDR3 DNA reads TGTGCCAGCAGCATCCCTAGCGGGGAGCTGTTTTTT. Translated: CASSIPSGELFF.